The 19 T cell receptor beta chains given below trace back to one sample, sequenced in a study of cytomegalovirus exposure and HLA in healthy donors. PCR was performed using 60 Vbeta and 13 Jbeta primers. Sequencing was performed with immunoSEQ multiplex PCR; in TCRdb, only in-frame clones are kept and a portion is missing. Of 150,000 or so clones in the sample, about 68% are singletons; the top ten hold less than 3%. Sequencing was carried out using PBMCs. The receptors shown here come from a female donor in good health and CMV-seronegative.

This clone was recorded a few times. The rearrangement uses TRBV4-1 and TRBJ2-6; no definite D call. Trimming stripped 0 bases from V and 0 bases from J, with 9 bases between. This CDR3 spans 17 amino acids. CDR1 and CDR2 (germline): MGHRA, YSYEKL. The CDR3 coding sequence is TGCGCCAGCAGCCAAGACCGGAGCCGCTCTGGGGCCAACGTCCTGACTTTC. This translates into CASSQDRSRSGANVLTF.

This rearrangement joins TRBV10-3 to TRBJ1-5, with 9 bases identical to TRBD1. The CDR3 loop spans 15 amino acids. The V and J ends lost 5 bases and 6 bases, in that order; junction bases with no gene match: 8. From germline, CDR1 is ENHRY and CDR2 SYGVKD. In DNA form, the CDR3 reads TGTGCCATCAGTTTTCGACAGGGGGAGACTCAGCCCCAGCATTTT. This translates into CAISFRQGETQPQHF.

The V and J genes are TRBV18 and TRBJ1-1; 11 bases agree with TRBD1. Germline V gene lookup returns CDR1 KGHSH and CDR2 LQKENI. V dropped 6 bases and J dropped 0; count of bases not matched to a gene: 9. The CDR3 is 17 amino acids. The DNA of the CDR3 is TGTGCCAGCTCCTTTGGACAGGGGGCTCAAATGAACACTGAAGCTTTCTTT. It translates to CASSFGQGAQMNTEAFF.

The chain recombines TRBV7-9 with TRBJ1-3; no clear D gene. Germline V gene data show CDR1 as SEHNR and CDR2 as FQNEAQ (reference sequence). The CDR3 has 13 residues. Trimming took off 5 bases at V and 1 base at J, with 6 bases between the two ends. CDR3 bases: TGTGCCAGCAGCCCGAGTTCTGGAAACACCATATATTTT. Translation: CASSPSSGNTIYF.

About this clone itself: The junction shows a germline mismatch at one end, possibly a read error. The V gene is TRBV11-2, the J gene TRBJ2-4, with 8 bases that match TRBD1. The CDR3 consists of 12 residues. Germline CDR1 is SGHAT and CDR2 is FQNNGV. CDR3 region: CASSSRTGLEDF. For the CDR3, the DNA is TGTGCCAGCAGCTCCCGGACAGGGTTGGAGGACTTC.

The chain couples TRBV30 to TRBJ2-3; 9 bases are shared with TRBD2. The V gene end was trimmed by 1 base and the J gene end by 1 base; junction bases not matched to a gene: 6. Germline V gene lookup returns CDR1 GTSNPN and CDR2 SVGIG (reference sequence). The length of the CDR3 is 16 residues. The CDR3 DNA follows: TGTGCCTGGAGTGGAGAAGCGGGAGGTGGCACAGATACGCAGTATTTT. Encoded protein: CAWSGEAGGGTDTQYF.

The chain combines TRBV6-5 with TRBJ2-7, with TRBD2 matching over 8 bases. Germline V gene sequence: CDR1 MNHEY, CDR2 SVGAGI. The V gene end was trimmed by 6 bases and the J gene end by 9 bases; junction bases not matched to a gene: 10. The CDR3 runs 13 residues. CDR3 nucleotides: TGTGCCAGCAGAACCATCGGGGGGGAAGGGCAGTACTTC. Its protein product is CASRTIGGEGQYF.

The chain uses TRBV18 and TRBJ1-6, with D maybe TRBD1 (6 bases). The germline gives CDR1 KGHSH, CDR2 LQKENI. CDR3 size: 15 residues. With 3 bases removed from V and 9 bases from J, the gap between germline ends came to 15 bases. The CDR3 loop is CASSPDQGIGSPLHF. CDR3 coding DNA: TGTGCCAGCTCACCCGACCAGGGGATAGGTTCACCCCTCCACTTT.

V gene TRBV2 combines with J gene TRBJ2-5; D possibly corresponds to TRBD1 (6 bases). This CDR3 has 13 amino acids. Trimming took off 8 bases at V and 5 bases at J, with 15 bases between the two ends. From germline, CDR1 is SNHLY and CDR2 FYNNEI. CDR3 loop: CASLWTERETQYF. Written as DNA, the CDR3 is TGTGCCAGCCTTTGGACAGAGAGGGAGACCCAGTACTTC.

This clone is a singleton in its sample. The gene calls are TRBV20-1 and TRBJ2-1; D uncertain. V lost 0 bases, J lost 8 bases, and 5 bases lay in between. The germline gives CDR1 DFQATT, CDR2 SNEGSKA (reference sequence). This CDR3 is 11 amino acids long. This chain's CDR3 is CSAREAYEQFF. DNA of the CDR3: TGCAGTGCTAGAGAAGCGTATGAGCAGTTCTTC.

The chain carries TRBV7-6 and TRBJ2-5, with D tentatively TRBD1 (6 bases). Germline V gene lookup returns CDR1 SGHVS and CDR2 FNYEAQ. The CDR3 loop spans 15 amino acids. Trimming removed 3 bases from V and 0 bases from J, with 11 bases in between. The CDR3 region has the DNA TGTGCCAGCAGCTTCGGGCAGGGGTACCAAGAGACCCAGTACTTC. Encoded protein: CASSFGQGYQETQYF.

The chain links TRBV7-2 to TRBJ2-2; TRBD2 might be the D (5 bases). This CDR3 region has 14 residues. The germline V gene has CDR1 SGHTA and CDR2 FQGNSA. The ends were cut back, 3 bases at V and 4 bases at J, with 9 bases in the middle. The CDR3 sequence is CASSFRGVTGELFF. CDR3 in DNA: TGTGCCAGCAGCTTCCGGGGAGTCACCGGGGAGCTGTTTTTT.

This clone came up once. The gene calls are TRBV5-4 and TRBJ2-1; TRBD2 matches 7 bases. V gave up 1 base and J gave up 2 bases; unmatched junction bases: 6. This CDR3 has 16 amino acids. CDR1 and CDR2 from the germline V gene are SGHNT and YYREEE (reference sequence). CDR3 nucleotides: TGTGCCAGCAGCTTGTGGGCTAGCGGCGCCTACAATGAGCAGTTCTTC. This translates into CASSLWASGAYNEQFF.

J is TRBJ1-1 and V is TRBV7-2; D is perhaps TRBD1 (6 bases). Per the germline V gene, CDR1 is SGHTA and CDR2 is FQGNSA. V was trimmed by 6 bases and J by 8 bases, leaving 28 bases between them. This CDR3 is 17 amino acids long. CDR3 loop: CASSRRGGPGTTSEAFF. CDR3 nucleotide sequence: TGTGCCAGCAGTCGTCGGGGGGGGCCAGGAACGACCTCGGAAGCTTTCTTT.

V and J are TRBV18 and TRBJ2-3, with 8 bases identical to TRBD2. V was clipped by 3 bases and J by 2 bases; unmatched bases: 10. The CDR3 totals 17 residues. The germline V gene has CDR1 KGHSH and CDR2 LQKENI. The CDR3: CASSPQRIAGITDTQYF. The CDR3 region has the DNA TGTGCCAGCTCACCCCAGAGGATAGCGGGGATCACAGATACGCAGTATTTT. The complete variable domain, with remaining parts taken from reference TRBV18 and TRBJ2-3, reads NAGVMQNPRHLVRRRGQEARLRCSPMKGHSHVYWYRQLPEEGLKFMVYLQKENIIDESGMPKERFSAEFPKEGPSILRIQQVVRGDSAAYFCASSPQRIAGITDTQYFGPGTRLTVL.

The chain links TRBV5-1 to TRBJ2-7, with 7 bases lining up with TRBD1. Germline V CDR1 and CDR2: SGHRS, YFSETQ. CDR3 length: 15 amino acids. Losses at the gene ends were 0 bases for V and 5 bases for J; bases not matched to a gene: 8. This chain's CDR3 is CASSLEDRERDEQYF. The CDR3 nucleotides read TGCGCCAGCAGCTTGGAAGACAGGGAAAGGGACGAGCAGTACTTC.

V usage is TRBV5-8 and J usage is TRBJ2-7; 7 bases align to TRBD1. Germline trimming cut 0 bases from V and 0 bases from J; bases unmatched to any gene: 3. The V gene's germline CDR1 is SGHTS and CDR2 YDEGEE. CDR3 size: 15 residues. CDR3 DNA: TGTGCCAGCAGCTTGGAAGGGGGCGTCTCCTACGAGCAGTACTTC. This sequence encodes CASSLEGGVSYEQYF.

This chain's CDR3 is CSHVALTDTQYF. As DNA, the CDR3 is TGCAGCCACGTGGCCCTCACAGATACGCAGTATTTT. This chain joins TRBV29-1 and TRBJ2-3; no reliable D call. Germline assignment: CDR1 SQVTM and CDR2 ANQGSEA. The CDR3 sequence is 12 residues long. V was shortened by 8 bases and J by 2 bases, with 11 bases between the two germline ends.

CDR3: CSGRDPPGGGYTF. CDR3 coding DNA: TGCAGCGGGCGGGACCCCCCGGGCGGTGGCTACACCTTC. This chain links TRBV29-1 with TRBJ1-2; D is possibly TRBD1 (5 bases). The CDR3 totals 13 residues. The V and J ends lost 7 bases and 7 bases respectively, with 19 bases between them. Per germline, CDR1 SQVTM and CDR2 ANQGSEA.